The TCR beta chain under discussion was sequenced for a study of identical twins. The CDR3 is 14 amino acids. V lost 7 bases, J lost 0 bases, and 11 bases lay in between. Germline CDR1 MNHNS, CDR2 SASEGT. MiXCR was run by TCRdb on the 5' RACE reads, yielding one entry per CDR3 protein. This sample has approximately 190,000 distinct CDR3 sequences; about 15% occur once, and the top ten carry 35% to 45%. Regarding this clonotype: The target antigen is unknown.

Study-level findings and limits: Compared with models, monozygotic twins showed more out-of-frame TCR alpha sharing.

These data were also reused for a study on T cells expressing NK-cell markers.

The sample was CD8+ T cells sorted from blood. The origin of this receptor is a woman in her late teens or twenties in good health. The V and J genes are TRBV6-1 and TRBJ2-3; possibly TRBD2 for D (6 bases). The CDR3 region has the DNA TGTGCCAGCAAGGCGCTAGCGAGCACAGATACGCAGTATTTT. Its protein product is CASKALASTDTQYF.